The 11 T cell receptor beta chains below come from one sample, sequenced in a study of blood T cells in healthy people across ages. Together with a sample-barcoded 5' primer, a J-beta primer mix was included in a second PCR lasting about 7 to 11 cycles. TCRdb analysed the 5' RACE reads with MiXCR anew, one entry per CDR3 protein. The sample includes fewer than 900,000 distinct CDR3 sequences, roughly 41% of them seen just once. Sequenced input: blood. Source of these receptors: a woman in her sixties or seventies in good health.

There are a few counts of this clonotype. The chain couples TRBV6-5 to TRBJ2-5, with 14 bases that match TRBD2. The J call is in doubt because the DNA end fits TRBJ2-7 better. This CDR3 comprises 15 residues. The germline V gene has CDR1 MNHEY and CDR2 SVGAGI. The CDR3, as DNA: TGTGCCAGCAGGCGGACTAGCGGGAGGACCCACGAGCAGTACTTC. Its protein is CASRRTSGRTHEQYF.

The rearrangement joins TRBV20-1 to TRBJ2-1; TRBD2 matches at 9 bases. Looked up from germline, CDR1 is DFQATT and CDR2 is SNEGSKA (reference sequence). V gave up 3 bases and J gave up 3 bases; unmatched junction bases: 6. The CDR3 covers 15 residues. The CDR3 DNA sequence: TGCAGTGCTAGTAAGCTAGCGGGATTCTACAATGAGCAGTTCTTC. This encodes CSASKLAGFYNEQFF.

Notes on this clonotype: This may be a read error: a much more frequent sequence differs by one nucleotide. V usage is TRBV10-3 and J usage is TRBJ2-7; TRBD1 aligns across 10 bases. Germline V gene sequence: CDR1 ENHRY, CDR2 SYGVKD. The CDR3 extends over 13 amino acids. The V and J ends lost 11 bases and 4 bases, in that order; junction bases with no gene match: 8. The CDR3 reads CARRDRGLYEQYF. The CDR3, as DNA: TGTGCCCGCCGGGACAGGGGACTATACGAGCAGTACTTC.

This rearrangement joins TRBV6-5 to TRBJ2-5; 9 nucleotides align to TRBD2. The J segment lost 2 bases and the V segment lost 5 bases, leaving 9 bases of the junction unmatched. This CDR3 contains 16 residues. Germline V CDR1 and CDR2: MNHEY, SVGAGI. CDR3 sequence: CASSLAALAGQETQYF. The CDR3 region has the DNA TGTGCCAGCAGTCTCGCGGCGCTAGCGGGGCAAGAGACCCAGTACTTC.

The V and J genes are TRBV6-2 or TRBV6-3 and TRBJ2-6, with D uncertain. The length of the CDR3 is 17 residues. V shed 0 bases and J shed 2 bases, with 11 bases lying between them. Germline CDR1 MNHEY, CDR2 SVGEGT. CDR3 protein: CASSYSIGQPGANVLTF. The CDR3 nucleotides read TGTGCCAGCAGTTACTCGATAGGCCAGCCTGGGGCCAACGTCCTGACTTTC.

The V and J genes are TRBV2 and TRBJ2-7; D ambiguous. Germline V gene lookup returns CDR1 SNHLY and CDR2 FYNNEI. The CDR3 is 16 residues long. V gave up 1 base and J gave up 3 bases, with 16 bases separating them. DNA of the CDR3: TGTGCCAGCAGTGAAGGTGTACTCGAATTTGACTACGAGCAGTACTTC. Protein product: CASSEGVLEFDYEQYF.

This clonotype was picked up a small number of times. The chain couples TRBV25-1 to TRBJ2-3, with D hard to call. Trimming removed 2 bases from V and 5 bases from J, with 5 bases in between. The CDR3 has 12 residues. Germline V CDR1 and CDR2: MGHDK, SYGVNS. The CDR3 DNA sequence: TGTGCCAGCAGTGAAAGAAGAGATACGCAGTATTTT. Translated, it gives CASSERRDTQYF.

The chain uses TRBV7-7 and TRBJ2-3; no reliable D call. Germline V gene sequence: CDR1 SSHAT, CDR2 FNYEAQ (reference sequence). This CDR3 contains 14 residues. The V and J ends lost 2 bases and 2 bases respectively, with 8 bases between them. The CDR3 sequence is CASSLNQSTDTQYF. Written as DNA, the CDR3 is TGTGCCAGCAGCTTAAACCAGTCCACAGATACGCAGTATTTT. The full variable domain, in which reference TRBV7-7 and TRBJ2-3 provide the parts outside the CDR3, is GAGVSQSPRYKVTKRGQDVTLRCDPISSHATLYWYQQALGQGPEFLTYFNYEAQPDKSGLPSDRFSAERPEGSISTLTIQRTEQRDSAMYRCASSLNQSTDTQYFGPGTRLTVL.

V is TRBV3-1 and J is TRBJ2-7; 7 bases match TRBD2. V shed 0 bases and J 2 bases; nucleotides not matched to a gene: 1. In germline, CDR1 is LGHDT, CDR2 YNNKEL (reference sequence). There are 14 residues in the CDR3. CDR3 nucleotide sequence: TGTGCCAGCAGCCAAGACGGACTAGCCTACGAGCAGTACTTC. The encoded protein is CASSQDGLAYEQYF.

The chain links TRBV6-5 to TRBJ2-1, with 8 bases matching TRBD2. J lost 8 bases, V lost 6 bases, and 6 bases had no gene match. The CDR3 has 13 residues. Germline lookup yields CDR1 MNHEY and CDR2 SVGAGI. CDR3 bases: TGTGCCAGCAGGTTAGGGACTAGTTATGAGCAGTTCTTC. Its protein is CASRLGTSYEQFF.

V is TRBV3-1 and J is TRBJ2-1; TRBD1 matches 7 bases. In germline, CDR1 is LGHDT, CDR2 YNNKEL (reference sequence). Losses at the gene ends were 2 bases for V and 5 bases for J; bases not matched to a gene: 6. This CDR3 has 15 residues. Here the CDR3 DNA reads TGTGCCAGCAGCCAATGGGACAGTAGACACAATGAGCAGTTCTTC. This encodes CASSQWDSRHNEQFF.